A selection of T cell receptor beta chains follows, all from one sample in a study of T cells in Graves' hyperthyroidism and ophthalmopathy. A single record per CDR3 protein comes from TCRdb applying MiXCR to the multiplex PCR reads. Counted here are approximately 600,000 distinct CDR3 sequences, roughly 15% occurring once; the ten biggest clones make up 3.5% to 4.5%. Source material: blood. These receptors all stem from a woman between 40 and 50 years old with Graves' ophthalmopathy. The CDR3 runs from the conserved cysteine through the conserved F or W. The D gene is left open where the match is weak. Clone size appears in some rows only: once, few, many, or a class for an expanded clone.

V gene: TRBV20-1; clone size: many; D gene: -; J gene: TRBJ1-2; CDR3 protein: CSARGGLTYGYTF; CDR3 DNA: TGCAGTGCTAGAGGGGGACTGACCTATGGCTACACCTTC
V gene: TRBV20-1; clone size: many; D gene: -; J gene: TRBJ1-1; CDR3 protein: CSAPPSDSPGTEAFF; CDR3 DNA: TGCAGTGCTCCCCCCTCGGACTCCCCGGGAACTGAAGCTTTCTTT
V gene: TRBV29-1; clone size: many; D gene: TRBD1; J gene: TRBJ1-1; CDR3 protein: CSAPGQGSNTEAFF; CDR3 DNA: TGCAGCGCCCCGGGACAGGGGTCGAACACTGAAGCTTTCTTT
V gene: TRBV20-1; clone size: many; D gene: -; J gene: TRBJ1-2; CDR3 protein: CSATDGTNYGYTF; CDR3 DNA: TGCAGTGCTACGGACGGGACTAACTATGGCTACACCTTC
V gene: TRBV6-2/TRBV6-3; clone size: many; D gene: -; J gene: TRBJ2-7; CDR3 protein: CASSYGGVLEQYF; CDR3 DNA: TGTGCCAGCAGTTACGGGGGAGTCCTAGAGCAGTACTTC
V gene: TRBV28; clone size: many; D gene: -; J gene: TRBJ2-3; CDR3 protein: CASSLLQGNTQYF; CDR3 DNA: TGTGCCAGCAGTTTATTGCAGGGGAATACGCAGTATTTT
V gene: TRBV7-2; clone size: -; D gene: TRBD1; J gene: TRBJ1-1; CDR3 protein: CASSNGQGTEAFF; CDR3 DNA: TGTGCCAGCAGCAATGGACAGGGAACTGAAGCTTTCTTT
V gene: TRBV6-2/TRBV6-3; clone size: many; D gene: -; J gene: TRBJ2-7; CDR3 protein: CASSYSWGDYEQYF; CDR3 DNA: TGTGCCAGCAGTTACTCGTGGGGGGACTACGAGCAGTACTTC
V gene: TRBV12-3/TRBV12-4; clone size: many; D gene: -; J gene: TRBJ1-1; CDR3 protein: CASTQGPEAFF; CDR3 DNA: TGTGCCAGCACCCAGGGGCCTGAAGCTTTCTTT
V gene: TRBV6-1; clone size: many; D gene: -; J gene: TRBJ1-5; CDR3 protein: CASMGGRSSSQHF; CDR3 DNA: TGTGCCAGCATGGGGGGTCGCTCTTCGTCCCAGCATTTT
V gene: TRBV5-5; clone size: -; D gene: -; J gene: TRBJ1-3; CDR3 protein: CASSYLTGKLGDTIYF; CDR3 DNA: TGTGCCAGCAGCTACCTCACAGGGAAGCTCGGAGACACCATATATTTT
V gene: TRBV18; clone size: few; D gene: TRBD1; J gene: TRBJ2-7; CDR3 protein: CASSPTGTPGYEQYF; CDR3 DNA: TGTGCCAGCTCCCCGACAGGGACCCCTGGCTACGAGCAGTACTTC
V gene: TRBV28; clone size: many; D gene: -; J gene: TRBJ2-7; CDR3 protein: CASSLGPGNEQYF; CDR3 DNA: TGTGCCAGCAGTTTAGGCCCCGGAAACGAGCAGTACTTC
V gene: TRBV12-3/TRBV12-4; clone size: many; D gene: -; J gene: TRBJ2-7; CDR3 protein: CASSRQGGEQYF; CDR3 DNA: TGTGCCAGCAGTCGCCAGGGGGGAGAGCAGTACTTC
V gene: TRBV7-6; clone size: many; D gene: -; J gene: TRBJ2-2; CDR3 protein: CASSLEGSGANGELFF; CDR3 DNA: TGTGCCAGCAGCTTAGAAGGGAGCGGTGCTAACGGGGAGCTGTTTTTT
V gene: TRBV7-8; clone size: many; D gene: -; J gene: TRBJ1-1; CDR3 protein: CASSLGGDPEAFF; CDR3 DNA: TGTGCCAGCAGCTTGGGCGGGGACCCTGAAGCTTTCTTT
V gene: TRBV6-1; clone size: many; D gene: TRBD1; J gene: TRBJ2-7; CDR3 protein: CASSKRGGTGGEEQYF; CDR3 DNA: TGTGCCAGCAGTAAACGGGGCGGGACAGGGGGTGAAGAGCAGTACTTC
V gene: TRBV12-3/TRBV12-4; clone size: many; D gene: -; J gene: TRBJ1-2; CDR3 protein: CASSIPGHLHGYTF; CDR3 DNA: TGTGCCAGCAGCATACCGGGACATTTGCATGGCTACACCTTC
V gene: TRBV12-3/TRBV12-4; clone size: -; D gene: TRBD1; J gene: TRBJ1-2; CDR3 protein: CASNLRDRGGYTF; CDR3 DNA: TGTGCCAGCAATTTAAGGGACAGGGGTGGCTACACCTTC
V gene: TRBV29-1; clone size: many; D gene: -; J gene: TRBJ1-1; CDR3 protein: CSVDHRATEAFF; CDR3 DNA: TGCAGCGTCGACCACAGGGCCACTGAAGCTTTCTTT
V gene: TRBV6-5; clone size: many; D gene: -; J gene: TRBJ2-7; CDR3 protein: CASSRFTGLGSYEQYF; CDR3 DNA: TGTGCCAGCAGTCGATTTACGGGGCTTGGGTCCTACGAGCAGTACTTC
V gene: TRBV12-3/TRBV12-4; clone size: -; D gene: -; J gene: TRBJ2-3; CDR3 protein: CASSSRRTASTDTQYF; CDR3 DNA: TGTGCCAGCAGTAGCCGACGGACAGCGAGCACAGATACGCAGTATTTT
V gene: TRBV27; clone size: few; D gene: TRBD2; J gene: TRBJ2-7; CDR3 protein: CASSLVSGSLNEQYF; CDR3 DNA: TGTGCCAGCAGTTTGGTAAGCGGGAGTTTGAACGAGCAGTACTTC
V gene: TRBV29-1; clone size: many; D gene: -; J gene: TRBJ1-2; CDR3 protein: CSVIQGMGGYTF; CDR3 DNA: TGCAGCGTAATACAAGGGATGGGGGGCTACACCTTC
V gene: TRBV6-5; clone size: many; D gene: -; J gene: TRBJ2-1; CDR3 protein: CASSYREQYNEQFF; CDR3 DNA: TGTGCCAGCAGTTACCGTGAACAATACAATGAGCAGTTCTTC
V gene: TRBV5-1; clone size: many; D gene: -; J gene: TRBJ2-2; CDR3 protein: CASSLEGFTGELFF; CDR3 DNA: TGCGCCAGCAGCTTGGAGGGCTTCACCGGGGAGCTGTTTTTT
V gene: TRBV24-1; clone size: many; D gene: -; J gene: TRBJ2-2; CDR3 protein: CATSGQADQAGELFF; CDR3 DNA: TGTGCCACCAGTGGTCAGGCCGATCAGGCCGGGGAGCTGTTTTTT
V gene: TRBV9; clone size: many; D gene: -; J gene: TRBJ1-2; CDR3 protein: CASSVVETGSDGYTF; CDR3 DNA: TGTGCCAGCAGCGTAGTGGAGACAGGAAGCGATGGCTACACCTTC
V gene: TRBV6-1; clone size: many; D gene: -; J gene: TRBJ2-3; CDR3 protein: CASRGDSLARGTQYF; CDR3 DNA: TGTGCCAGCAGAGGTGACAGCCTCGCCCGGGGGACGCAGTATTTT
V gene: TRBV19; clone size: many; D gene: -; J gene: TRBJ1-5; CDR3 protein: CASSIVSRAQHF; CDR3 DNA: TGTGCCAGTAGTATTGTGTCACGGGCCCAGCATTTT
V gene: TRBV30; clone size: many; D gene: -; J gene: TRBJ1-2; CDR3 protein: CAFRLQGFYGYTF; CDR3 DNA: TGTGCCTTTAGACTACAGGGCTTCTATGGCTACACCTTC
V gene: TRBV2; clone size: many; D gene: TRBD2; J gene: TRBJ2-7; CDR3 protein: CASSGTSGSNYEQYF; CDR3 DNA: TGTGCCAGCAGTGGTACGAGCGGGAGTAACTACGAGCAGTACTTC
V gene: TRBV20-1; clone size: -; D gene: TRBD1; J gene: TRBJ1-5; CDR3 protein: CSAREDRDQPQHF; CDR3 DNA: TGCAGTGCTAGAGAGGACAGGGATCAGCCCCAGCATTTT
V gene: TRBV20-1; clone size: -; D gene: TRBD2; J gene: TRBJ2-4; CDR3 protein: CSARDPAGGSHIQYF; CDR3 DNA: TGCAGTGCTAGAGATCCGGCGGGAGGATCGCACATTCAGTACTTC
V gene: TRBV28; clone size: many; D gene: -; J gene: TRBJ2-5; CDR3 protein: CASSSHRVQETQYF; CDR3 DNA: TGTGCCAGCAGTTCCCACAGGGTACAAGAGACCCAGTACTTC
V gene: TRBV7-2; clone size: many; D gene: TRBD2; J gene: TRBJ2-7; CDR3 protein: CASSHRTSGSFNEQYF; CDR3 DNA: TGTGCCAGCAGCCATAGGACTAGCGGGAGTTTCAACGAGCAGTACTTC
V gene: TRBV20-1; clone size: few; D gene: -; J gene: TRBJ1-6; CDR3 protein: CSASPQGSASPLHF; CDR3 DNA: TGCAGTGCTAGCCCTCAGGGTAGTGCTTCACCCCTCCACTTT
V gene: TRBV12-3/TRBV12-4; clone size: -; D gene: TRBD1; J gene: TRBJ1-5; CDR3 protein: CASSITGVGNQPQHF; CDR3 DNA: TGTGCCAGCAGCATAACAGGGGTCGGCAATCAGCCCCAGCATTTT
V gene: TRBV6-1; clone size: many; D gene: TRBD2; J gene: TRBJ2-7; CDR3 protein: CASSGDSGSRNEQYF; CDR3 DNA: TGTGCCAGCAGTGGAGATAGCGGGAGTCGCAACGAGCAGTACTTC
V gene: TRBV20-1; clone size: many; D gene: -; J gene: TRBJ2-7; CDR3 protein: CSARDPGNPYEQYF; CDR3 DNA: TGCAGTGCTAGAGACCCAGGGAATCCCTACGAGCAGTACTTC
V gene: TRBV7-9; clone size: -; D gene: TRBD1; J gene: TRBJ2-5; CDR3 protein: CASSTKTGVGETQYF; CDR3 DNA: TGTGCCAGCAGCACCAAAACAGGGGTTGGGGAGACCCAGTACTTC
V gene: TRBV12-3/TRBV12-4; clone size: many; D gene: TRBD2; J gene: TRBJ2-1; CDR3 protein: CASTYRTSAYNEQFF; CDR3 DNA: TGTGCCAGCACCTACAGGACTAGCGCTTACAATGAGCAGTTCTTC
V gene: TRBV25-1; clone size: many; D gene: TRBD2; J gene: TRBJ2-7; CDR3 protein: CASSESKRDSYEQYF; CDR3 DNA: TGTGCCAGCAGTGAATCAAAGCGGGATAGCTACGAGCAGTACTTC
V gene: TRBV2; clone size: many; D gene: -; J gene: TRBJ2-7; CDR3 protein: CASRQGSFYEQYF; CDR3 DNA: TGTGCCAGCAGGCAGGGGAGTTTCTACGAGCAGTACTTC
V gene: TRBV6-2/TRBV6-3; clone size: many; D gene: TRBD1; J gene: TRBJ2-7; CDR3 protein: CASSPGQGFSYEQYF; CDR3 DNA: TGTGCCAGCAGTCCGGGACAGGGTTTCTCCTACGAGCAGTACTTC
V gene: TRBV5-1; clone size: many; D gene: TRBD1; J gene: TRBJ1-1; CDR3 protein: CASSSSRMGQGGTEAFF; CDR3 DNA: TGCGCCAGCAGCTCTTCGAGGATGGGACAGGGAGGAACTGAAGCTTTCTTT
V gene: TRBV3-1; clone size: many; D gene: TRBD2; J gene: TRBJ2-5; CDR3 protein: CASSPGRTSGDQETQYF; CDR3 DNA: TGTGCCAGCAGCCCGGGGAGGACTAGCGGGGATCAAGAGACCCAGTACTTC
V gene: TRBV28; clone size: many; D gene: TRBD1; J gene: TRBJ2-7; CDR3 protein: CASTRWDRVNEQYF; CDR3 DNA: TGTGCCAGCACTCGGTGGGACAGGGTTAACGAGCAGTACTTC
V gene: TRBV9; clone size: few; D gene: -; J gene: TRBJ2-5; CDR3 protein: CASSAHGQETQYF; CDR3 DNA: TGTGCCAGCAGCGCGCATGGCCAAGAGACCCAGTACTTC
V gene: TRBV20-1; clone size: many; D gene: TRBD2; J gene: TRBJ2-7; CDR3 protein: CSARASSGSKYYEQYF; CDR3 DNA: TGCAGTGCTAGAGCGTCAAGCGGGAGTAAATACTACGAGCAGTACTTC
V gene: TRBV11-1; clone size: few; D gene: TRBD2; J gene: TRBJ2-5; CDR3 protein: CASSRRLAGAEEETQYF; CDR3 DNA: TGTGCCAGCAGCCGGAGACTAGCGGGAGCGGAGGAAGAGACCCAGTACTTC
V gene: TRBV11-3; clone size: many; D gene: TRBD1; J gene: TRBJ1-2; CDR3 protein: CASSPTAQGGGYTF; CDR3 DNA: TGTGCCAGCAGCCCTACCGCCCAGGGGGGTGGCTACACCTTC
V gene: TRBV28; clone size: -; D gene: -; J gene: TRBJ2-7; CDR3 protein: CASKGWDEQYF; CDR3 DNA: TGTGCCAGCAAAGGGTGGGACGAGCAGTACTTC
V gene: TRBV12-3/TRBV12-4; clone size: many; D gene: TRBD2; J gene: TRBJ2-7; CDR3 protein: CASSIRLAGYYEQYF; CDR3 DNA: TGTGCCAGCAGTATTCGACTAGCGGGTTACTACGAGCAGTACTTC
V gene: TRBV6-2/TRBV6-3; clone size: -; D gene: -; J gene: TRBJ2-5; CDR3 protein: CASSYSSLVKETQYF; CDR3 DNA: TGTGCCAGCAGTTACTCGAGCTTGGTAAAAGAGACCCAGTACTTC
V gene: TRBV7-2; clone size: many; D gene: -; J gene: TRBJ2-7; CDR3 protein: CASSSDPAYEQYF; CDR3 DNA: TGTGCCAGCAGCTCGGACCCTGCCTACGAGCAGTACTTC
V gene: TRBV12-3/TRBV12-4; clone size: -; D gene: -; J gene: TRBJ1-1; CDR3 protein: CASSFADPNTEAFF; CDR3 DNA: TGTGCCAGCAGCTTTGCCGACCCGAACACTGAAGCTTTCTTT
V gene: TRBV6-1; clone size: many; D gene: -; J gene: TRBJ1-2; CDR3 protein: CASSEWGVGGYTF; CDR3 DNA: TGTGCCAGCAGTGAATGGGGTGTCGGTGGCTACACCTTC
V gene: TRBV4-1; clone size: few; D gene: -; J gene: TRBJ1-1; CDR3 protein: CASSQGRAIDTEAFF; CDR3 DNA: TGCGCCAGCAGCCAAGGTAGGGCAATCGACACTGAAGCTTTCTTT
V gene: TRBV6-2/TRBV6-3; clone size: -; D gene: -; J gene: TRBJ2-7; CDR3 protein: CASSLLGGSGYEQYF; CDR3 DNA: TGTGCCAGCAGTTTATTGGGGGGCAGCGGCTACGAGCAGTACTTC